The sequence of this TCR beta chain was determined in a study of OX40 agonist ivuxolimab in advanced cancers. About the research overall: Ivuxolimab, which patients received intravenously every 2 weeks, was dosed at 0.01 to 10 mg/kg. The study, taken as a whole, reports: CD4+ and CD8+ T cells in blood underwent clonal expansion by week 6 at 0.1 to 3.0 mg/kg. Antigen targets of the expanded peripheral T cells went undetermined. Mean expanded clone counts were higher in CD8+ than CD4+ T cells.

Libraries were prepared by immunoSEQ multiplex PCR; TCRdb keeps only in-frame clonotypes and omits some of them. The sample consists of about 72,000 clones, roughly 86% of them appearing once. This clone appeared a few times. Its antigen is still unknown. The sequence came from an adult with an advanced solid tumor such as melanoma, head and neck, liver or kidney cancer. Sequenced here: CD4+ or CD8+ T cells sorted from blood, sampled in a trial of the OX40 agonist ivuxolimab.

CDR3 region: CASSRDVYNEQFF. The DNA for the CDR3 is TGCGCCAGCAGCAGGGACGTCTACAATGAGCAGTTCTTC. The rearrangement uses TRBV5-1 and TRBJ2-1; possibly TRBD1 or TRBD2 for D (5 bases each). In germline, CDR1 is SGHRS, CDR2 YFSETQ. The CDR3 is made up of 13 amino acids. V lost 4 bases, J lost 3 bases, and 8 bases lay in between.